This T cell receptor beta chain was retrieved from a study of graft-versus-host responses after intestinal transplantation (dated by TCRdb to 2020 to 2023). In the study overall: The transplants that recipients received were multivisceral, liver-intestinal, or isolated intestinal. After intestinal transplantation, graft-versus-host and host-versus-graft alloreactive T cell clones were followed in the graft, circulation and bone marrow using bulk TCR-beta CDR3 sequencing. To identify alloreactive clones, pre-transplant mixed lymphocyte reaction products were sequenced and compared with unstimulated pre-transplant donor and recipient T cells. The cohort enrolled some 24 intestinal transplant recipients, one of whom was a retransplant, and 3 patients without pretransplant specimens were excluded. Every recipient was given anti-thymocyte globulin induction, followed by roughly 3 years of maintenance tacrolimus and steroids. Donor T cell macrochimerism was defined as a peak of at least 4% donor T cells among recipient peripheral blood mononuclear cells. Rather than going through the commercial service, samples from a few later patients were sequenced in-house on an Illumina MiSeq and processed with MiXCR. What the work shows at the level of the full study, not this receptor alone: In patients with donor T cell macrochimerism, the allografts had high GvH to HvG T cell clonal ratios. Peak levels of circulating GvH clones were associated with declines in HvG clones early after transplant. GvH clones were detected in recipient bone marrow, and some of these GvH clones were observed earlier in ileal mucosa or blood, consistent with an intestinal mucosal origin. Conclusions were limited by the relatively low number and heterogeneity of intestinal transplant patients.

Reading the label with the study, this specimen's time point is: cells obtained before transplantation from donor or recipient. CD3+CD4+ and CD3+CD8+ populations were FACS-sorted from unstimulated pre-transplant donor and recipient cells taken from spleen or lymph nodes. The germline V gene (reference sequence) yields GTSNPN for CDR1 and SVGIG for CDR2. The CDR3 holds 15 amino acids from the cysteine to the phenylalanine. Just the 45-base CDR3 DNA is kept, in frame starting at base 1. The library relied on the immunoSEQ multiplex PCR assay. In most patients, genomic DNA was isolated using the Qiagen DNeasy Blood and Tissue Kit and sent frozen to Adaptive Biotechnologies for TCR sequencing. For most patients, high-throughput TCR-beta CDR3 sequencing of genomic DNA was performed by Adaptive Biotechnologies. The authors processed their data as follows. TCR sequencing data for around 20 patients were retrieved from Adaptive's ImmunoSEQ software; a few other patients were processed with MiXCR and VDJtools. CD4 versus CD8 sorting errors were corrected by removing sequences found in both subsets at a frequency ratio below 5:1. CDR3 nucleotide sequences shared between donor and recipient were removed because the origin of such sequences could not be assigned. To be classed as alloreactive, a clone needed at least 2-fold expansion over unstimulated cells and a minimum CFSE-low frequency of 0.002% (template counts) or 0.001% (read counts). Clones were considered mappable if detected in sequenced pre-transplant spleen, lymph node, or MLR CFSE-low populations of the donor or recipient. The cumulative frequency of alloreactive clones was calculated as a percentage of all sequences, weighted by copy number. TCRdb stores this immuneACCESS table with in-frame sequences only. Part of the clones is absent; in the studies checked, under half of the shortfall reflects unresolved V genes, and no reason is known for the rest. That table furnishes V, J and clone size, whereas the DNA furnished D and trimming. The sample records about 35,000 clones, over 90% of which are singletons. The ten largest clones capture under 25% of the sample.

A note on this clone: The clone's antigen remains unknown. Per-base quality was not reported, and no clone a single base away is much larger than it.

The sequencing used unstimulated CD8+ T cells sorted from spleen or lymph node cells, collected before transplant. The sequence is built from TRBV30 and TRBJ2-5; a stretch of 10 junction bases matches TRBD1. With the DNA end fitting TRBJ2-7 better, the J assignment may be wrong. The receptor was derived from a human donor who was the organ donor for an intestinal transplant. The DNA sequence follows: TGTGCCTGGAGCTCTCGGGACAGGGGCTGGTACGAGCAGTACTTC. Its translation is CAWSSRDRGWYEQYF.